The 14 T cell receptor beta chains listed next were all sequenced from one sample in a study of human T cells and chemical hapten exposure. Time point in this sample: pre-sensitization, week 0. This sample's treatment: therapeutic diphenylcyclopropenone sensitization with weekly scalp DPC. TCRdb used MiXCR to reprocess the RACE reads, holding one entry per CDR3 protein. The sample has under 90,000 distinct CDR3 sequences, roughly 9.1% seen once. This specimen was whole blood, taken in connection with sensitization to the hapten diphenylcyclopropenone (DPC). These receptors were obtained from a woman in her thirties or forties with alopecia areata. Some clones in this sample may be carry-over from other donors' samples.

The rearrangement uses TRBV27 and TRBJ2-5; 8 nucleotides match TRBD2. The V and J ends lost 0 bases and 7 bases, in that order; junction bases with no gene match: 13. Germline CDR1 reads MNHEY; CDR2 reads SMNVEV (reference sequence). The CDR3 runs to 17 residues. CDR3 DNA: TGTGCCAGCAGTTTATCCGGGCCAGCGGGGGCCCGTACGACCCAGTACTTC. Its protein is CASSLSGPAGARTTQYF.

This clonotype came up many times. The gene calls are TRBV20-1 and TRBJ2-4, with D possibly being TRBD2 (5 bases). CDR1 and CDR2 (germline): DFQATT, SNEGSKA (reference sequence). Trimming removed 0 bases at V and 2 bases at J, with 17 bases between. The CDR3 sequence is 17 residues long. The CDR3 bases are TGCAGTGCTAGAGATCAAGAGGGAAGGCGGTCCAAAAACATTCAGTACTTC. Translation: CSARDQEGRRSKNIQYF.

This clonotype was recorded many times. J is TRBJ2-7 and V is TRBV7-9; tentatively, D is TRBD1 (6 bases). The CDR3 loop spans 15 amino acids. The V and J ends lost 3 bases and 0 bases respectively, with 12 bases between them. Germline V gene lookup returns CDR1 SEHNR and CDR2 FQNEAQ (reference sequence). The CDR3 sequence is CASSFLGGSSYEQYF. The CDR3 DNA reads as TGTGCCAGCAGCTTTCTAGGGGGTTCCTCCTACGAGCAGTACTTC. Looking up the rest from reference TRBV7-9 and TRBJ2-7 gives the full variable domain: DTGVSQNPRHKITKRGQNVTFRCDPISEHNRLYWYRQTLGQGPEFLTYFQNEAQLEKSRLLSDRFSAERPKGSFSTLEIQRTEQGDSAMYLCASSFLGGSSYEQYFGPGTRLTVT.

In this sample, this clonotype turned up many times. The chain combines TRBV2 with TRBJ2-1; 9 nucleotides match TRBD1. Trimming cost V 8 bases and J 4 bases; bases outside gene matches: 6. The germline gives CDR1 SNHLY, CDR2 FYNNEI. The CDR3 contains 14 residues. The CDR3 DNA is TGTGCCAGCGGTGGACAGGGGATGTACAATGAGCAGTTCTTC. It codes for CASGGQGMYNEQFF.

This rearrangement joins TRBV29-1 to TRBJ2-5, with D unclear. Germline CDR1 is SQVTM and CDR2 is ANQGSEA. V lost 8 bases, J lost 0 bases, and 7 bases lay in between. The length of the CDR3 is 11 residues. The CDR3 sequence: CSKEYQETQYF. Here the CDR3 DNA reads TGCAGCAAGGAGTACCAAGAGACCCAGTACTTC.

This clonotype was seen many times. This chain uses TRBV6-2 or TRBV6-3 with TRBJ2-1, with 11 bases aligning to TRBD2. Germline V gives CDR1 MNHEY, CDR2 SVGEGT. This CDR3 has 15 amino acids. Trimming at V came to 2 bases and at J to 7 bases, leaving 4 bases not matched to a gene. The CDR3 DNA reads TGTGCCAGCAGTTACGTGACTAGCGGGGTTAATGAGCAGTTCTTC. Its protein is CASSYVTSGVNEQFF.

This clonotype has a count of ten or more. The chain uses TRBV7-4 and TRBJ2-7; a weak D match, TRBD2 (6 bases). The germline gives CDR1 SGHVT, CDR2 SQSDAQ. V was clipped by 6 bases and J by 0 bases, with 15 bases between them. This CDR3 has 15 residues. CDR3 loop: CASSNRDGSSYEQYF. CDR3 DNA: TGTGCCAGCAGTAACCGGGACGGGAGCTCCTACGAGCAGTACTTC.

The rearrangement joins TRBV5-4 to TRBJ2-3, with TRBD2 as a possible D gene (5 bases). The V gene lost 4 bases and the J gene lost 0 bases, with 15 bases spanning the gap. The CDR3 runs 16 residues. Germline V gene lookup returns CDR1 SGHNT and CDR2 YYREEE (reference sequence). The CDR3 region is CASSRHGTRSTDTQYF. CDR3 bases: TGTGCCAGCAGCCGCCACGGAACTAGAAGCACAGATACGCAGTATTTT. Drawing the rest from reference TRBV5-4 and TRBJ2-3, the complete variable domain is ETGVTQSPTHLIKTRGQQVTLRCSSQSGHNTVSWYQQALGQGPQFIFQYYREEENGRGNFPPRFSGLQFPNYSSELNVNALELDDSALYLCASSRHGTRSTDTQYFGPGTRLTVL.

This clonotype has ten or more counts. The CDR3 bases are TGTGCCAGTAGTAGGCTAGCGGGATTCACAGATACGCAGTATTTT. It encodes CASSRLAGFTDTQYF. The chain couples TRBV19 to TRBJ2-3; 9 positions agree with TRBD2. The J segment lost 2 bases and the V segment lost 4 bases, leaving 4 bases of the junction unmatched. The CDR3 covers 15 residues. Germline CDR1 is LNHDA and CDR2 is SQIVND (reference sequence).

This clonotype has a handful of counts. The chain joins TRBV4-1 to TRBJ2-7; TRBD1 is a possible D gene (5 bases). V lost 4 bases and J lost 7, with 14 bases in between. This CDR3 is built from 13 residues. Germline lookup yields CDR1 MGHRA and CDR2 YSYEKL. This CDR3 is CASSPKGPGEQYF. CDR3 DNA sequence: TGCGCCAGCAGCCCCAAGGGGCCTGGGGAGCAGTACTTC.

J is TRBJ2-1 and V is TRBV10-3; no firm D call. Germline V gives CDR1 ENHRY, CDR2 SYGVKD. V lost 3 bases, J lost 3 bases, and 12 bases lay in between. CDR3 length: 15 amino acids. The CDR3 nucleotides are TGTGCCATCAGTGAAATTGAGTCGAACTACAATGAGCAGTTCTTC. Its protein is CAISEIESNYNEQFF.

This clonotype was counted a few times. In DNA, the CDR3 is TGTGCCAGCAGCGGCGGTGGATCCAGGGGGCTAGGAAACACCATATATTTT. Its translation: CASSGGGSRGLGNTIYF. The chain uses TRBV9 and TRBJ1-3; 8 bases are a match to TRBD1. In germline, CDR1 is SGDLS, CDR2 YYNGEE. V trimming: 3 bases; J trimming: 4 bases; junction bases outside the gene matches: 12. This CDR3 has 17 residues.

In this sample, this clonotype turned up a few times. CDR3 residues: CASSPGGAEEQYF. CDR3 coding DNA: TGTGCCAGCAGCCCAGGGGGCGCGGAGGAGCAGTACTTC. The gene calls are TRBV28 and TRBJ2-7, with 8 bases fitting TRBD1. This CDR3 is 13 amino acids long. CDR1 and CDR2 from the germline V gene are MDHEN and SYDVKM. The J segment lost 7 bases and the V segment lost 6 bases, leaving 8 bases of the junction unmatched.

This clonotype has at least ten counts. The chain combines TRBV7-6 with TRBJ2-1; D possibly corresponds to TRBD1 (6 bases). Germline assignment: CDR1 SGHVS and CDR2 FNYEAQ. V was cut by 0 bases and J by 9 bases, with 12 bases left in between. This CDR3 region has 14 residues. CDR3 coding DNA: TGTGCCAGCAGCTTAGCCCCAGGGGACCTTGAGCAGTTCTTC. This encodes CASSLAPGDLEQFF. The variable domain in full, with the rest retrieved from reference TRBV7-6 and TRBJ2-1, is GAGVSQSPRYKVTKRGQDVALRCDPISGHVSLYWYRQALGQGPEFLTYFNYEAQQDKSGLPNDRFSAERPEGSISTLTIQRTEQRDSAMYRCASSLAPGDLEQFFGPGTRLTVL.